These T cell receptor beta chains were read from a single sample in a study of shared clonotypes between healthy human individuals. Profiling relied on immunoSEQ multiplex PCR, and the TCRdb table lists in-frame clones only, not all of them. Of roughly 1 million clones detected, around 78% appear once; the ten largest clones hold under 0.65%. The sequenced material came from memory CD4+ T cells from PBMCs. Source of these receptors: a man aged 18 to 29 in good health. Some clones in this sample may be carry-over from other donors' samples. The CDR3 runs from the conserved cysteine through the conserved F or W. D genes are given only for firm matches. Where a row states a size, it is once, few, many or the class of an expanded clone; other rows omit it.

>TRBV5-4|few|TRBD2|TRBJ2-3
CASRPSGSDTDTQYF
TGTGCCAGCAGACCCAGCGGGAGTGACACAGATACGCAGTATTTT
>TRBV7-9|-|-|TRBJ2-7
CASSTGAGTSYEQYF
TGTGCCAGCAGCACTGGAGCCGGGACTTCCTACGAGCAGTACTTC
>TRBV4-2|-|-|TRBJ2-1
CASSRGKGQVGVAAVEQFF
TGTGCCAGCAGCCGTGGAAAGGGGCAGGTTGGGGTGGCGGCGGTTGAGCAGTTCTTC
>TRBV14|-|TRBD2|TRBJ2-1
CASSPWTSGAGDEQFF
TGTGCCAGCAGCCCTTGGACTAGCGGGGCCGGCGATGAGCAGTTCTTC
>TRBV6-5|-|TRBD1|TRBJ1-2
CASRLGQGNYGYTF
TGTGCCAGCCGATTGGGACAGGGCAACTATGGCTACACCTTC
>TRBV7-9|-|-|TRBJ1-1
CASSLLQGSMNTEAFF
TGTGCCAGCAGCTTATTGCAGGGCAGCATGAACACTGAAGCTTTCTTT
>TRBV28|-|-|TRBJ1-2
CASSLRESYTF
TGTGCCAGCAGTCTCCGGGAGAGCTACACCTTC
>TRBV10-3|once|TRBD1|TRBJ2-1
CAISGGQGHEQFF
TGTGCCATCAGTGGGGGACAGGGTCATGAGCAGTTCTTC
>TRBV4-3|-|-|TRBJ1-3
CASSQDGRGGSGNTIYF
TGCGCCAGCAGCCAAGATGGCCGAGGGGGCTCTGGAAACACCATATATTTT
>TRBV9|-|-|TRBJ1-3
CASSSTDVSGNTIYF
TGTGCCAGCAGCTCTACGGACGTCTCTGGAAACACCATATATTTT
>TRBV5-1|-|TRBD1|TRBJ1-1
CASSGTGGATVSEAFF
TGCGCCAGCAGCGGGACAGGGGGCGCTACGGTCTCTGAAGCTTTCTTT
>TRBV4-2|-|-|TRBJ1-1
CASSEGPYEAFF
TGTGCCAGCAGCGAAGGACCATATGAAGCTTTCTTT
>TRBV4-2|-|TRBD2|TRBJ2-1
CASSPRLAALYNEQFF
TGTGCCAGCAGCCCTCGACTAGCGGCTCTTTACAATGAGCAGTTCTTC
>TRBV5-1|once|-|TRBJ2-5
CASSLQQEETQYF
TGCGCCAGCAGCTTGCAACAGGAAGAGACCCAGTACTTC
>TRBV28|-|TRBD2|TRBJ2-7
CASSSPAGRYEQYF
TGTGCCAGCAGTTCGCCAGCGGGACGCTACGAGCAGTACTTC
>TRBV18|-|TRBD2|TRBJ2-7
CASSQLAGEFEQYF
TGTGCCAGCTCACAGCTAGCGGGAGAATTCGAGCAGTACTTC
>TRBV5-4|-|-|TRBJ2-1
CASSLVQGNEQFF
TGTGCCAGCAGCTTGGTACAGGGCAATGAGCAGTTCTTC
>TRBV5-1|-|-|TRBJ2-2
CASSWDRNTGELFF
TGCGCCAGCAGTTGGGACCGGAACACCGGGGAGCTGTTTTTT
>TRBV30|few|TRBD1|TRBJ1-4
CAWDPQGAGEKLFF
TGTGCCTGGGACCCACAGGGGGCGGGAGAAAAACTGTTTTTT
>TRBV7-9|-|TRBD1|TRBJ1-2
CASSPGTGYGYTF
TGTGCCAGCAGCCCCGGGACAGGCTATGGCTACACCTTC
>TRBV5-1|once|-|TRBJ2-1
CASSLGQDQSYNEQFF
TGCGCCAGCAGCTTGGGGCAGGACCAGTCCTACAATGAGCAGTTCTTC
>TRBV5-1|once|-|TRBJ1-1
CASSRLERDTEAFF
TGCGCCAGCAGCCGCCTAGAGAGGGACACTGAAGCTTTCTTT
>TRBV28|-|-|TRBJ1-1
CASTSVGTEAFF
TGTGCCAGCACCTCAGTGGGGACTGAAGCTTTCTTT
>TRBV5-6|-|-|TRBJ2-3
CASSFWTPSTDTQYF
TGTGCCAGCAGCTTCTGGACGCCTAGCACAGATACGCAGTATTTT
>TRBV4-3|-|-|TRBJ2-7
CASSQDGLAYEQYF
TGCGCCAGCAGCCAAGATGGGCTAGCTTACGAGCAGTACTTC
>TRBV30|few|-|TRBJ2-5
CAWSVRGTETQYF
TGTGCCTGGAGTGTAAGGGGCACGGAGACCCAGTACTTC
>TRBV6-4|-|-|TRBJ1-4
CASSVLREKLFF
TGTGCCAGCAGTGTTTTAAGGGAAAAACTGTTTTTT
>TRBV6-1|few|-|TRBJ2-2
CASSEQPPPNTGELFF
TGTGCCAGCAGTGAGCAGCCTCCCCCGAACACCGGGGAGCTGTTTTTT
>TRBV6-6|-|-|TRBJ2-1
CASRSPRGGQYNEQFF
TGTGCCAGCAGGTCCCCCCGTGGCGGACAATACAATGAGCAGTTCTTC
>TRBV5-6|few|TRBD1|TRBJ2-7
CASSLPGGNSYEQYF
TGTGCCAGCAGCCTCCCAGGGGGCAATTCCTACGAGCAGTACTTC
>TRBV18|once|-|TRBJ1-1
CASSPVGGRTEAFF
TGTGCCAGCTCACCCGTCGGGGGTCGCACTGAAGCTTTCTTT
>TRBV11-2|-|TRBD2|TRBJ2-7
CASSLGSSGSSYEQYF
TGTGCCAGCAGCTTAGGGAGTAGCGGGAGCTCCTACGAGCAGTACTTC
>TRBV19|-|-|TRBJ1-2
CASSKGANYGYTF
TGTGCCAGTAGTAAGGGTGCTAACTATGGCTACACCTTC
>TRBV28|-|TRBD1|TRBJ1-5
CASSRGQATNQPQHF
TGTGCCAGCAGCCGGGGACAGGCTACCAATCAGCCCCAGCATTTT
>TRBV10-2|-|-|TRBJ2-3
CASSMPVSTDTQYF
TGCGCCAGCAGTATGCCGGTTAGCACAGATACGCAGTATTTT
>TRBV29-1|-|TRBD2|TRBJ2-5
CSVAGGSQETQYF
TGCAGCGTCGCCGGGGGGAGCCAAGAGACCCAGTACTTC
>TRBV6-5|-|-|TRBJ2-1
CASTPGVQSYNEQFF
TGTGCCAGCACCCCCGGTGTTCAGTCCTACAATGAGCAGTTCTTC
>TRBV5-4|-|TRBD2|TRBJ2-2
CASSGRGGRSTGELFF
TGTGCCAGCAGCGGCAGGGGCGGGAGGAGCACCGGGGAGCTGTTTTTT
>TRBV28|-|-|TRBJ1-5
CASSLWGPGRSNQPQHF
TGTGCCAGCAGTTTATGGGGGCCAGGGAGGAGCAATCAGCCCCAGCATTTT
>TRBV4-1|-|-|TRBJ2-7
CASSPRGRDESEQYF
TGCGCCAGCAGCCCGCGTGGGCGGGACGAGTCCGAGCAGTACTTC
>TRBV30|-|-|TRBJ1-5
CAWSRFGILNQPQHF
TGTGCCTGGAGTCGGTTCGGGATCCTCAATCAGCCCCAGCATTTT
>TRBV7-9|-|-|TRBJ2-7
CASSLRAGTQNSYEQYF
TGTGCCAGCAGCTTACGAGCGGGGACACAGAACTCCTACGAGCAGTACTTC
>TRBV5-1|-|TRBD1|TRBJ1-2
CASSLSGGNYGYTF
TGCGCCAGCAGCTTGTCAGGGGGGAACTATGGCTACACCTTC
>TRBV7-3|few|-|TRBJ2-1
CASSLWGRSVPIYNEQFF
TGTGCCAGCAGCTTATGGGGTAGGAGCGTTCCCATCTACAATGAGCAGTTCTTC
>TRBV7-2|-|TRBD2|TRBJ2-2
CASSSGLASGGELFF
TGTGCCAGCAGCTCCGGACTAGCGAGTGGCGGGGAGCTGTTTTTT
>TRBV28|once|-|TRBJ1-2
CASRSLYGYTF
TGTGCCAGCCGCTCCCTCTATGGCTACACCTTC
>TRBV10-3|-|TRBD1|TRBJ2-7
CAISGDRGNIYEQYF
TGTGCCATCAGCGGGGACAGGGGGAATATCTACGAGCAGTACTTC
>TRBV12-5|-|-|TRBJ1-2
CASGLVPRVAYGYTF
TGTGCTAGTGGTTTGGTACCCCGGGTGGCATATGGCTACACCTTC
>TRBV6-4|-|TRBD2|TRBJ2-1
CASSDWASGAYNEQFF
TGTGCCAGCAGTGACTGGGCTAGCGGGGCTTACAATGAGCAGTTCTTC
>TRBV10-3|-|-|TRBJ1-4
CASRPHEGEKLFF
TGTGCCAGCAGGCCGCACGAGGGGGAAAAACTGTTTTTT
>TRBV7-9|-|-|TRBJ1-5
CASSWSSNQPQHF
TGTGCCAGCAGCTGGTCCAGCAATCAGCCCCAGCATTTT
>TRBV9|-|-|TRBJ2-7
CASSGRALWGEQYF
TGTGCCAGCAGTGGTAGGGCCCTTTGGGGCGAGCAGTACTTC
>TRBV28|-|-|TRBJ2-7
CASSSSGPYEQYF
TGTGCCAGCAGCTCATCGGGTCCCTACGAGCAGTACTTC
>TRBV28|-|-|TRBJ1-5
CASSFPAMGQPQHF
TGTGCCAGCAGTTTTCCTGCTATGGGCCAGCCCCAGCATTTT
>TRBV7-6|few|TRBD2|TRBJ2-3
CASSQRSSGTDTQYF
TGTGCCAGCAGCCAGCGGTCTAGCGGGACGGATACGCAGTATTTT
>TRBV5-1|-|-|TRBJ1-4
CASSLGLPNEKLFF
TGCGCCAGCAGCTTGGGACTGCCTAATGAAAAACTGTTTTTT
>TRBV7-2|-|-|TRBJ2-3
CASRGRSSTDTQYF
TGTGCCAGCAGGGGACGGTCTAGCACAGATACGCAGTATTTT
>TRBV7-9|-|-|TRBJ1-5
CASSLVWDTDSNQPQHF
TGTGCCAGCAGCTTAGTTTGGGACACCGATAGCAATCAGCCCCAGCATTTT
>TRBV4-1|-|TRBD1|TRBJ2-4
CASSQLGARQGYDIQYF
TGCGCCAGCAGCCAACTCGGCGCCCGACAGGGTTATGACATTCAGTACTTC